This entry lists 18 T cell receptor beta chains sequenced from one sample in a study of blood T cell repertoires in COVID-19. Sequenced by immunoSEQ multiplex PCR; TCRdb stores in-frame clones only, minus some. In the table there are approximately 44,000 clones, over 70% of which are singletons. Material for sequencing was peripheral blood. These receptors all come from a woman in her forties with acute or convalescent COVID-19.

The genes are TRBV28 and TRBJ2-1; tentative D call: TRBD2 (6 bases). This CDR3 is 15 amino acids long. V lost 3 bases and J 1 base, leaving 10 bases between the germline ends. Germline CDR1 is MDHEN and CDR2 is SYDVKM. Here the CDR3 reads CASSFRDFSYNEQFF. DNA of the CDR3: TGTGCCAGCAGTTTTAGGGACTTTTCCTACAATGAGCAGTTCTTC.

The V call is TRBV10-3, the J call TRBJ1-5; 9 bases align to TRBD1. V shed 5 bases, J shed 4 bases, and the junction held 3 bases outside the gene matches. The CDR3 covers 14 residues. CDR1 and CDR2 from the germline V gene are ENHRY and SYGVKD. In DNA, the CDR3 is TGTGCCATCAGTCCGGGACAGGGTAATCAGCCCCAGCATTTT. Amino acid sequence: CAISPGQGNQPQHF.

V gene TRBV12-5 combines with J gene TRBJ2-3; 11 bases match TRBD2. Trimming removed 2 bases from V and 2 bases from J; junction bases left unmatched: 6. The length of the CDR3 is 17 residues. CDR1 is LGHNT and CDR2 is FRNRAP in the germline V gene. The chain's CDR3 is CASGLTTSGGFTDTQYF. The CDR3, as DNA: TGTGCTAGTGGTTTGACCACTAGCGGGGGATTCACAGATACGCAGTATTTT.

V usage is TRBV6-4 and J usage is TRBJ1-1, with 12 bases identical to TRBD1. Germline V gene sequence: CDR1 MRHNA, CDR2 SNTAGT. V trimming: 0 bases; J trimming: 8 bases; junction bases outside the gene matches: 4. CDR3 size: 15 residues. Here the CDR3 DNA reads TGTGCCAGCAGTGACTCCGGGACAGGGGGCCGGGAAGCTTTCTTT. It is translated as CASSDSGTGGREAFF.

The V call is TRBV7-2, the J call TRBJ1-5; 8 bases agree with TRBD1. This CDR3 contains 16 residues. V was clipped by 5 bases and J by 7 bases; unmatched bases: 13. Germline-derived CDR1 and CDR2 are SGHTA and FQGNSA. CDR3 sequence: CASSPRGQGGGQPQHF. The CDR3 DNA reads as TGTGCCAGCAGCCCTCGAGGACAGGGAGGAGGGCAGCCCCAGCATTTT.

This clone is a singleton in its sample. The chain is built from TRBV10-1 and TRBJ2-1; a possible D gene is TRBD2 (6 bases). The V end lost 7 bases, the J end lost 7 bases, and 17 bases lay between the germline ends. The CDR3 loop spans 14 amino acids. CDR1 is WNHNN, CDR2 SYGVQD, per germline (reference sequence). The CDR3 coding sequence is TGCGCCAGCAAGGCGGAGGGCCTCGGGAATGAGCAGTTCTTC. Its translation: CASKAEGLGNEQFF.

The CDR3 region has the DNA TGCGCCAGCAGCTTGGTTGTCCGGGGGAACTACGAGCAGTACTTC. Amino acid sequence: CASSLVVRGNYEQYF. The V gene is TRBV5-1, the J gene TRBJ2-7; tentatively, D is TRBD2 (6 bases). Germline CDR1 is SGHRS and CDR2 is YFSETQ. V was clipped by 0 bases and J by 3 bases, with 13 bases between them. The CDR3 runs 15 residues.

The chain is built from TRBV4-2 and TRBJ2-3; D unresolved. The germline V and J ends were trimmed by 0 bases and 5 bases, with 9 bases remaining between them. CDR3 length equals 14 residues. The germline CDR1 and CDR2 sequences are LGHNA and YNFKEQ. CDR3 in DNA: TGTGCCAGCAGCCAAGACCATGATAGAGATACGCAGTATTTT. Translating gives CASSQDHDRDTQYF.

The rearrangement joins TRBV5-1 to TRBJ1-1; D may be TRBD1 (5 bases). Trimming shortened V by 4 bases and J by 4 bases, and 11 bases separated the two germline ends. This CDR3 has 13 residues. Germline V gene sequence: CDR1 SGHRS, CDR2 YFSETQ. The CDR3 DNA follows: TGCGCCAGCAGCCAGGGTACGGGCACTGAAGCTTTCTTT. Translation gives CASSQGTGTEAFF.

In its sample, this clone was seen a few times. J is TRBJ1-6 and V is TRBV30; weak D call: TRBD1 (6 bases). V lost 0 bases and J lost 6, with 15 bases in between. The CDR3 loop spans 16 amino acids. CDR1 is GTSNPN, CDR2 SVGIG, per germline (reference sequence). The CDR3 sequence: CAWSVGQGSGNSPLHF. In nucleotides, the CDR3 is TGTGCCTGGAGTGTCGGGCAGGGGTCGGGTAATTCACCCCTCCACTTT. The variable domain in full, with the rest retrieved from reference TRBV30 and TRBJ1-6, is SQTIHQWPATLVQPVGSPLSLECTVEGTSNPNLYWYRQAAGRGLQLLFYSVGIGQISSEVPQNLSASRPQDRQFILSSKKLLLSDSGFYLCAWSVGQGSGNSPLHFGNGTRLTVT.

The chain links TRBV6-2 or TRBV6-3 to TRBJ2-1; TRBD1 agrees at 7 bases. CDR3 size: 16 residues. Germline lookup yields CDR1 MNHEY and CDR2 SVGEGT. V lost 2 bases, J lost 3 bases, and 7 bases stayed unmatched. CDR3 in DNA: TGTGCCAGCAGTTACGGCAGGGGGACCTTCTACAATGAGCAGTTCTTC. This codes for CASSYGRGTFYNEQFF.

The V call is TRBV29-1, the J call TRBJ2-3, with D possibly matching TRBD2 (5 bases). The V end lost 6 bases, the J end lost 2 bases, and 21 bases lay between the germline ends. The CDR3 has 16 residues. From germline, CDR1 is SQVTM and CDR2 ANQGSEA. The CDR3 region has the DNA TGCAGCGTCCAAGGCCGACGGGCGGGTACCACAGATACGCAGTATTTT. Translating gives CSVQGRRAGTTDTQYF.

The V gene is TRBV7-2, the J gene TRBJ2-1, with 7 nucleotides matching TRBD2. V lost 5 bases to trimming and J lost 2 bases; unmatched junction nucleotides: 12. Germline V gene data show CDR1 as SGHTA and CDR2 as FQGNSA. This CDR3 is built from 17 residues. This chain's CDR3 is CASSPQWGGRTYNEQFF. CDR3 DNA sequence: TGTGCCAGCAGCCCGCAATGGGGGGGTAGGACCTACAATGAGCAGTTCTTC.

This clone appeared a single time. The V call is TRBV12-2, the J call TRBJ2-7; the table assigns TRBD1, which was not confirmed against the DNA. TRBV12-2 is classified as a pseudogene. CDR3 length: 16 amino acids. CDR3 bases: TGTGCAAGTCGCTTAGGGTCCGGGACAGGGCGGGCCGAGCAGTACTTC. Translating gives CASRLGSGTGRAEQYF.

The V gene is TRBV4-1, the J gene TRBJ2-3; no definite D call. From germline, CDR1 is MGHRA and CDR2 YSYEKL. The CDR3 is 16 residues long. Trimming stripped 0 bases from V and 0 bases from J, with 10 bases between. The CDR3 protein is CASSQDRGSSTDTQYF. CDR3 bases: TGCGCCAGCAGCCAAGATCGCGGTTCTAGCACAGATACGCAGTATTTT.

This chain connects TRBV14 to TRBJ2-7; TRBD1 matches 9 bases. In germline, CDR1 is SGHDN, CDR2 FVKESK. V trimming: 5 bases; J trimming: 6 bases; junction bases outside the gene matches: 11. The CDR3 runs to 15 residues. CDR3 DNA: TGTGCCAGCAGCGGTACAGGGGGCAAATGGGTCGAGCAGTACTTC. Translated: CASSGTGGKWVEQYF. The full variable domain, its missing parts supplied by reference TRBV14 and TRBJ2-7, is EAGVTQFPSHSVIEKGQTVTLRCDPISGHDNLYWYRRVMGKEIKFLLHFVKESKQDESGMPNNRFLAERTGGTYSTLKVQPAELEDSGVYFCASSGTGGKWVEQYFGPGTRLTVT.

The chain combines TRBV5-1 with TRBJ2-7, with D tentatively TRBD1 (6 bases). V was trimmed by 1 base and J by 5 bases, leaving 13 bases between them. Germline V CDR1 and CDR2: SGHRS, YFSETQ. This CDR3 is built from 14 residues. DNA for the CDR3: TGCGCCAGCAGCTTGCTGGGGGCGGAAAACGAGCAGTACTTC. This gives the protein CASSLLGAENEQYF.

The chain's CDR3 is CASSLEVGRGAFF. CDR3 DNA sequence: TGTGCCAGCAGCTTAGAGGTCGGCAGAGGAGCTTTCTTT. V usage is TRBV7-6 and J usage is TRBJ1-1; no firm D call. This CDR3 contains 13 residues. CDR1 SGHVS and CDR2 FNYEAQ come from the germline V gene. Deletions cut 1 base from V and 10 bases from J, with 13 bases between.